Listed below are T cell receptor beta chains from one sample, sequenced in a study of cytomegalovirus exposure and HLA in healthy donors. Produced via immunoSEQ multiplex PCR; TCRdb's table is partial and in-frame only. This table has tens of thousands of clones, approximately 75% appearing once. Sequencing input: PBMCs. Receptor source: a man between 45 and 60 years old in good health and CMV-seropositive. Both conserved end residues are part of each CDR3. Fields, in order: clone size, D gene, J gene, V gene, CDR3 DNA, CDR3 protein. D genes are given only for firm matches. The size field is filled for only some rows; it gives once, few, many or a size class.

few	TRBD1	TRBJ2-7	TRBV30	TGTGCCGCCTTGGGGACAGGGGGCGACCGATCCTACGAGCAGTACTTC	CAALGTGGDRSYEQYF
few	TRBD1	TRBJ2-7	TRBV5-1	TGCGCCAGCAGCCAAGGACAGGGAATAACCTACGAGCAGTACTTC	CASSQGQGITYEQYF
.	.	TRBJ2-2	TRBV5-1	TGCGCCAGCAGAGGGACTTTCACCGGGGAGCTGTTTTTT	CASRGTFTGELFF
.	.	TRBJ2-7	TRBV11-2	TGTGCCAGCAGCCGAGGGGGTGGGTCGGGACGGTACGAGCAGTACTTC	CASSRGGGSGRYEQYF
.	.	TRBJ2-3	TRBV4-1	TGCGCCAGCAGCCGGACCGGGACAACAGATACGCAGTATTTT	CASSRTGTTDTQYF
few	TRBD1	TRBJ1-4	TRBV5-6	TGTGCCAGCAGCTTGTCAAGACAGGGCCGGGGTGAAAAACTGTTTTTT	CASSLSRQGRGEKLFF
.	TRBD1	TRBJ1-5	TRBV28	TGTGCCAGCAGCCGACAGGGAAGGGGGATACAGCCCCAGCATTTT	CASSRQGRGIQPQHF
.	.	TRBJ2-3	TRBV4-1	TGCGCCAGCAGCCAACTTCTAGTCCCCACAGATACGCAGTATTTT	CASSQLLVPTDTQYF
.	TRBD1	TRBJ1-1	TRBV29-1	TGCAGCGTTGAAAGGGGGCGCGGGAACACTGAAGCTTTCTTT	CSVERGRGNTEAFF
.	.	TRBJ2-7	TRBV25-1	TGTGCCAGCACCCTGAATGTGGGGGGAGGGCAGTACTTC	CASTLNVGGGQYF
.	.	TRBJ2-1	TRBV27	.	CASSFLAGTYNEQFF
.	TRBD1	TRBJ1-1	TRBV19	TGTGCCAGTAGTCCCACCCTGGGACAGGGGAACACTGAAGCTTTCTTT	CASSPTLGQGNTEAFF
.	.	TRBJ2-3	TRBV12-5	TGTGCTAGTGGTTTGCATGGGGCGGGGGCCGTGGCAGATACGCAGTATTTT	CASGLHGAGAVADTQYF
.	TRBD1	TRBJ2-6	TRBV29-1	TGCAGCGTCCGGGACAGGGCTGGTGGGGCCAACGTCCTGACTTTC	CSVRDRAGGANVLTF
few	.	TRBJ1-5	TRBV30	TGTGCCTGGAGTGTTGGGGGGATCAGCAATCAGCCCCAGCATTTT	CAWSVGGISNQPQHF
few	TRBD2	TRBJ2-2	TRBV5-1	TGCGCCAGCAGCTTGGTGACTAGCGGGAGACCCGGGGAGCTGTTTTTT	CASSLVTSGRPGELFF
.	TRBD1	TRBJ1-1	TRBV30	TGTGCCTGGGACAGGGTCAATACTGAAGCTTTCTTT	CAWDRVNTEAFF
.	TRBD1	TRBJ1-2	TRBV12-5	TGTGCTAGTGGTTTCACAGGGGTAGCCTATGGCTACACCTTC	CASGFTGVAYGYTF
.	.	TRBJ1-1	TRBV6-5	TGTGCCAGCAGTTCCGGGACTGAAGCTTTCTTT	CASSSGTEAFF
.	TRBD2	TRBJ2-3	TRBV9	TGTGCCAGCAGCGTAAGGCCTAGCGGGGGGGTCCGGGCAGATACGCAGTATTTT	CASSVRPSGGVRADTQYF
few	.	TRBJ1-5	TRBV7-9	TGTGCCAGCAGCTTAGACAGGACTAGCAATCAGCCCCAGCATTTT	CASSLDRTSNQPQHF
few	TRBD1	TRBJ1-5	TRBV19	TGTGCCAGTAGAACCGGGACAGGGGGTGGTTGGTTTGGCAATCAGCCCCAGCATTTT	CASRTGTGGGWFGNQPQHF
.	TRBD1	TRBJ1-1	TRBV13	TGTGCCAGCAGCTTAGGCCTGGGACAGGGAGGTCTGCTCACTGAAGCTTTCTTT	CASSLGLGQGGLLTEAFF
.	.	TRBJ2-7	TRBV7-9	TGTGCCAGCAGCGGAGGCCGAGCCTACGAGCAGTACTTC	CASSGGRAYEQYF
.	TRBD2	TRBJ2-5	TRBV6-1	TGTGCCAGCAGTAAAAGACTAGCCTTCGGGGAGACCCAGTACTTC	CASSKRLAFGETQYF
once	TRBD2	TRBJ2-7	TRBV5-1	TGCGCCAGCAGCCCGACTAGCGGACAATACGAGCAGTACTTC	CASSPTSGQYEQYF
once	.	TRBJ2-7	TRBV5-1	TGCGCCAGCAGCTTGGGACTACAATACGAGCAGTACTTC	CASSLGLQYEQYF
few	.	TRBJ2-5	TRBV15	TGTGCCACCAGCAGAGATCGGGAGACCCAGTACTTC	CATSRDRETQYF
once	TRBD1	TRBJ1-5	TRBV6-5	TGTGCCAGCAGCGACAGGGTCAATCAGCCCCAGCATTTT	CASSDRVNQPQHF
.	.	TRBJ1-1	TRBV19	TGTGCCAGTAGTATGGCGTGGGCCACTGAAGCTTTCTTT	CASSMAWATEAFF
.	TRBD1	TRBJ1-1	TRBV6-1	TGTGCCAGCGATACGACAGGGACGAACACTGAAGCTTTCTTT	CASDTTGTNTEAFF
few	.	TRBJ1-1	TRBV7-8	TGTGCCAGCATTCCCTTACAAAGGCAGGCGAACACTGAAGCTTTCTTT	CASIPLQRQANTEAFF
.	.	TRBJ2-7	TRBV28	TGTGCCAGCACCACTCGGGGGAAGCAGTACTTC	CASTTRGKQYF
.	.	TRBJ1-6	TRBV19	TGTGCCAGTAGTACCCCCGCAGGAAGGTATAATTCACCCCTCCACTTT	CASSTPAGRYNSPLHF
.	.	TRBJ2-3	TRBV5-4	TGTGCCAGCAGCTTCCCCGCCCCGCGTGCAGATACGCAGTATTTT	CASSFPAPRADTQYF